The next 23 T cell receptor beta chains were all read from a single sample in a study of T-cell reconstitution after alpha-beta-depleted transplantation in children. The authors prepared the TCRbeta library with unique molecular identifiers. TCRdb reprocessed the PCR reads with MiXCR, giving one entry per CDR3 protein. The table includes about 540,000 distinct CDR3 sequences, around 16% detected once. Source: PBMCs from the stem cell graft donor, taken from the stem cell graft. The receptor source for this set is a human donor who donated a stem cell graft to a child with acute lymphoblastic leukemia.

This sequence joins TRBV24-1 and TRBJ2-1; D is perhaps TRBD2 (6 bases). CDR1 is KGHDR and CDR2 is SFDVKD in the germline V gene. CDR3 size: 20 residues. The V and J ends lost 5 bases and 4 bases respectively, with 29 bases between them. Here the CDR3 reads CATSGGGRLDGSGVYNEQFF. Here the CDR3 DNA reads TGTGCCACCAGTGGTGGGGGACGACTAGACGGATCCGGGGTTTACAATGAGCAGTTCTTC.

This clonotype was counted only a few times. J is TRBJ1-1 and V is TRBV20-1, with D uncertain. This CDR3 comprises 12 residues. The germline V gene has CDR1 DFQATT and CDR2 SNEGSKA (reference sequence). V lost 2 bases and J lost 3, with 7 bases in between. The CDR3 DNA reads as TGCAGTGCTAGAATTGACTACACTGAAGCTTTCTTT. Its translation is CSARIDYTEAFF.

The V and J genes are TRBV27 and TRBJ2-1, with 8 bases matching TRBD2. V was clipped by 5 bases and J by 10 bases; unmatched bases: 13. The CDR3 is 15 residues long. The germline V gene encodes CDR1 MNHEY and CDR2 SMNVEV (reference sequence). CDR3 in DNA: TGTGCCAGCAGTCCAGGTTTGGGGCGGGAGGTCGAGCAGTTCTTC. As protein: CASSPGLGREVEQFF.

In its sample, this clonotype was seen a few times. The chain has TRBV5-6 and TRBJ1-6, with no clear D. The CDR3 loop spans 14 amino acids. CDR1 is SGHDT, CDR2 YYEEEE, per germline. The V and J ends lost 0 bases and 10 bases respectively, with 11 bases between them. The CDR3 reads CASSLESSASPLHF. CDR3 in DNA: TGTGCCAGCAGCTTGGAGTCCTCCGCATCACCCCTCCACTTT.

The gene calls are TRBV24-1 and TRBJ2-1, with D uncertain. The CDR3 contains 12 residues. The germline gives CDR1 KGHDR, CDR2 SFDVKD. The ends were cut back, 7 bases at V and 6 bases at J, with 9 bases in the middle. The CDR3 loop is CATSAGSNEQFF. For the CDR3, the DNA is TGTGCCACCAGCGCAGGATCCAATGAGCAGTTCTTC.

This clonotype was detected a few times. CDR3 residues: CASSQDPSGSAYNEQFF. The CDR3 DNA sequence: TGTGCCAGCAGCCAAGACCCTAGCGGGAGCGCCTACAATGAGCAGTTCTTC. The rearrangement joins TRBV4-2 to TRBJ2-1, with 10 bases that match TRBD2. After removal of 0 bases from V and 2 bases from J, the junction contained 4 bases not matched to a gene. Germline lookup yields CDR1 LGHNA and CDR2 YNFKEQ. The CDR3 runs 17 residues.

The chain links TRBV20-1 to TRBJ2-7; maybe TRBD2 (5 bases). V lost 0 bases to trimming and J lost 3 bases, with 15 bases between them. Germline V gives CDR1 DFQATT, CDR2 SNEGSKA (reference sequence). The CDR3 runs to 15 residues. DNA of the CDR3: TGCAGTGCTAGAGAGGCGGGCAGCAATATCTACGAGCAGTACTTC. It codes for CSAREAGSNIYEQYF.

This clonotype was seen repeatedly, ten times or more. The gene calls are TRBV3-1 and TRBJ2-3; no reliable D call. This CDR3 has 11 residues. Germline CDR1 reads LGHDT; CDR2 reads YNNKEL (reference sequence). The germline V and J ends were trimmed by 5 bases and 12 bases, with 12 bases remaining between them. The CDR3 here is CASSSPERQYF. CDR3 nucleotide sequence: TGTGCCAGCAGCTCTCCAGAGAGACAGTATTTT.

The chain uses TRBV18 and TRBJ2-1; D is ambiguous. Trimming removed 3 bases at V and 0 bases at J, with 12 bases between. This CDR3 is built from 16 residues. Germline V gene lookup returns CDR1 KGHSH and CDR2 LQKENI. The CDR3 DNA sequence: TGTGCCAGCTCACCGGGGATCCCGTCCTCCTACAATGAGCAGTTCTTC. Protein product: CASSPGIPSSYNEQFF.

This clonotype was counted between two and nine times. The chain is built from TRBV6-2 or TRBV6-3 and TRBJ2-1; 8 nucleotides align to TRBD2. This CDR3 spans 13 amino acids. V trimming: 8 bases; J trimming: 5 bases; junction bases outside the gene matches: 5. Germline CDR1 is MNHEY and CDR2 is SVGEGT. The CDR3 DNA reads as TGTGCCAGCCGGGGGGGAATTAACAATGAGCAGTTCTTC. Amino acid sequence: CASRGGINNEQFF.

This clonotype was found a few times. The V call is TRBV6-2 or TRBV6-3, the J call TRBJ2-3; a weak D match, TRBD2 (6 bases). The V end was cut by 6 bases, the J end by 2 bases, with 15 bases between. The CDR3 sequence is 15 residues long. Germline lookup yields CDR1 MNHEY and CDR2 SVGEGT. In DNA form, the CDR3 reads TGTGCCAGCAGCAACCGGGACTTAACCACAGATACGCAGTATTTT. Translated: CASSNRDLTTDTQYF.

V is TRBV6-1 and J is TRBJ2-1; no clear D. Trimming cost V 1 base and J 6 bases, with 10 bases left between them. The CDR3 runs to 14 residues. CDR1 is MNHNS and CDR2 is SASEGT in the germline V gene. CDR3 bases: TGTGCCAGCAGTGAAGAGCCAGGATTCAATGAGCAGTTCTTC. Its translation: CASSEEPGFNEQFF.

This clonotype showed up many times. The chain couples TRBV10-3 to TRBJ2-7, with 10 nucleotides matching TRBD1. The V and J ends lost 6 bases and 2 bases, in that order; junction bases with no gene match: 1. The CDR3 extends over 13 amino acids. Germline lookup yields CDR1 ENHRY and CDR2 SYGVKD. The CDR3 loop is CAISDRGPYEQYF. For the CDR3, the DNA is TGTGCCATCAGCGACAGGGGGCCCTACGAGCAGTACTTC.

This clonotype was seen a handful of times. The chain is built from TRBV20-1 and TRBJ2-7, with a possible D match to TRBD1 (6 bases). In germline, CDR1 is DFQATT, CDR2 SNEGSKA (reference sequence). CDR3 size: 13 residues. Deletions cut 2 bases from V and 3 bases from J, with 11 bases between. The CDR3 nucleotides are TGCAGTGCTAGACGGGACATATACTACGAGCAGTACTTC. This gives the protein CSARRDIYYEQYF.

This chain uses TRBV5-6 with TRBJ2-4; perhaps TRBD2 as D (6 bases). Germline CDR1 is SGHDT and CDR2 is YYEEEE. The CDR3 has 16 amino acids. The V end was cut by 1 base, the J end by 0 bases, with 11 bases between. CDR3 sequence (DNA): TGTGCCAGCAGCTTGTTCGGGACTTTAGCCAAAAACATTCAGTACTTC. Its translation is CASSLFGTLAKNIQYF.

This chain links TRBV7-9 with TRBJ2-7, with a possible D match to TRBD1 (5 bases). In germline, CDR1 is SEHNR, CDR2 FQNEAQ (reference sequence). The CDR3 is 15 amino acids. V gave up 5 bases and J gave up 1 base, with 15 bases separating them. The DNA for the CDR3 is TGTGCCAGCAGCCTCTCAGCCGCAGGGTCCTACGAGCAGTACTTC. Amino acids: CASSLSAAGSYEQYF.

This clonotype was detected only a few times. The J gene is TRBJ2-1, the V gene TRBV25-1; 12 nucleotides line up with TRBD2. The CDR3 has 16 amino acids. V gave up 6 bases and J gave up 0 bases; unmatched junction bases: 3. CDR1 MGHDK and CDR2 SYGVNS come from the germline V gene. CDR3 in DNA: TGTGCCAGCAGCGGACTAGCGGGGACCTCCTACAATGAGCAGTTCTTC. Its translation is CASSGLAGTSYNEQFF.

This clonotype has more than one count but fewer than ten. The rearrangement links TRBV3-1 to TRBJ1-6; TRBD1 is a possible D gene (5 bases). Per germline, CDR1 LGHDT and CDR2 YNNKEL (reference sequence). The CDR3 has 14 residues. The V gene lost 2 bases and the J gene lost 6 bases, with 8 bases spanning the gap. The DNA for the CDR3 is TGTGCCAGCAGCCAAAGGGGTTCTAATTCACCCCTCCACTTT. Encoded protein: CASSQRGSNSPLHF.

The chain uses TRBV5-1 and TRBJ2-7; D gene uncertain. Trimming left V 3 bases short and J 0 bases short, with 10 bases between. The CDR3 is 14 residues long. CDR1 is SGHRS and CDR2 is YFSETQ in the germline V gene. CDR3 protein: CASSSTRSSYEQYF. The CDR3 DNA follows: TGCGCCAGCAGCTCGACTCGCAGCTCCTACGAGCAGTACTTC.

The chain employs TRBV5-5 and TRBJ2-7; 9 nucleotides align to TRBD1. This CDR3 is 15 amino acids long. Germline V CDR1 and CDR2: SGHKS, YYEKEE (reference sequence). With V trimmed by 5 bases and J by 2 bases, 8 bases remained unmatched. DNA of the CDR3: TGTGCCAGCAGAAACACAGGGGGCTCTGCCTACGAGCAGTACTTC. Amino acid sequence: CASRNTGGSAYEQYF. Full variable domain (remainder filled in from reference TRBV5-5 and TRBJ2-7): DAGVTQSPTHLIKTRGQQVTLRCSPISGHKSVSWYQQVLGQGPQFIFQYYEKEERGRGNFPDRFSARQFPNYSSELNVNALLLGDSALYLCASRNTGGSAYEQYFGPGTRLTVT.

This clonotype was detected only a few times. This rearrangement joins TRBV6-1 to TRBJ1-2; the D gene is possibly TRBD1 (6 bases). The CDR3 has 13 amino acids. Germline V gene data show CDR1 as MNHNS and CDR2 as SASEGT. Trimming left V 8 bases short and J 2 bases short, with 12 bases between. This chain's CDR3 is CASAFTGNYGYTF. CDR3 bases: TGTGCCAGCGCGTTTACAGGGAACTATGGCTACACCTTC.

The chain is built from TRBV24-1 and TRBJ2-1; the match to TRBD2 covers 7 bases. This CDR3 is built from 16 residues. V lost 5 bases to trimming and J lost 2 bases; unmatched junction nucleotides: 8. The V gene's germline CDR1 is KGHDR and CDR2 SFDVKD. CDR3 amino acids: CATSVSWRGTYNEQFF. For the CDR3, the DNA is TGTGCCACCAGTGTGTCCTGGCGGGGGACCTACAATGAGCAGTTCTTC.

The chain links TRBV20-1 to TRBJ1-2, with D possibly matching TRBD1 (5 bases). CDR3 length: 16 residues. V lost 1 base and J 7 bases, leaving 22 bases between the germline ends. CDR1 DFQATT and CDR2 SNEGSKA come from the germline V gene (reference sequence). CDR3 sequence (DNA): TGCAGTGCTAGAGGCGGGCAGGGAGGAAGCTGGGGTGGCTACACCTTC. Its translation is CSARGGQGGSWGGYTF.